The 14 T cell receptor beta chains given below trace back to one sample, sequenced in a study of cytomegalovirus exposure and HLA in healthy donors. The PCR contained 60 Vbeta and 13 Jbeta primers. Profiled with immunoSEQ multiplex PCR; TCRdb holds only in-frame clones, not every one. This sample's clone table lists about 88,000 clones. The specimen was PBMCs. These receptors all come from a girl between 5 and 17 years old in good health and CMV-seropositive.

J is TRBJ1-1 and V is TRBV19; 9 bases are a match to TRBD1. The junction had 2 bases not matched to a gene; V was cut back by 8 bases and J by 4 bases. The germline CDR1 and CDR2 sequences are LNHDA and SQIVND (reference sequence). The CDR3 runs 12 residues. The DNA for the CDR3 is TGTGCCAGTGACAGGGGGAGCACTGAAGCTTTCTTT. Its translation: CASDRGSTEAFF.

The chain joins TRBV30 to TRBJ1-6, with 7 nucleotides matching TRBD1. Germline CDR1 reads GTSNPN; CDR2 reads SVGIG (reference sequence). V lost 0 bases and J lost 11; bases outside the gene matches: 7. The CDR3 loop spans 14 amino acids. The CDR3 is CAWSVRGGNPPLHF. The CDR3 DNA sequence: TGTGCCTGGAGTGTACGAGGGGGCAATCCACCCCTCCACTTT.

The chain combines TRBV6-6 with TRBJ1-1; no clear D. The CDR3 contains 14 residues. The germline V and J ends were trimmed by 2 bases and 6 bases, with 13 bases remaining between them. CDR1 is MNHNY, CDR2 SVGAGI, per germline (reference sequence). In DNA, the CDR3 is TGTGCCAGCAGTTACGCGGGCCTCAGCTCTGAAGCTTTCTTT. It is translated as CASSYAGLSSEAFF.

About this clone: One end of the junction does not line up with germline, which may come from a read error. This chain connects TRBV6-1 to TRBJ1-2; tentatively, D is TRBD1 (6 bases). Germline V gene sequence: CDR1 MNHNS, CDR2 SASEGT. The CDR3 spans 13 residues. For the CDR3, the DNA is TGTGCCAGCAGTCCGGGACACAACTATGGCTGCACCTTC. Translating it yields CASSPGHNYGCTF.

The V gene is TRBV4-3, the J gene TRBJ1-2; 7 bases agree with TRBD1. The CDR3 contains 13 residues. Germline V gene sequence: CDR1 LGHNA, CDR2 YSLEER. The V segment lost 4 bases and the J segment 8 bases; nucleotides outside the gene matches: 7. The CDR3 protein is CASSPTGAGGYTF. Written as DNA, the CDR3 is TGCGCCAGCAGCCCAACAGGGGCTGGCGGCTACACCTTC.

The chain links TRBV28 to TRBJ1-2, with D hard to call. CDR3 length: 13 residues. Germline V gene lookup returns CDR1 MDHEN and CDR2 SYDVKM. Trimming stripped 3 bases from V and 0 bases from J, with 5 bases between. CDR3 protein: CASSFSTNYGYTF. As DNA, the CDR3 is TGTGCCAGCAGTTTTAGTACTAACTATGGCTACACCTTC.

The V gene is TRBV14, the J gene TRBJ1-6; D is unresolved. V was shortened by 0 bases and J by 7 bases, with 13 bases between the two germline ends. The germline CDR1 and CDR2 sequences are SGHDN and FVKESK. CDR3 length equals 16 residues. The CDR3 reads CASSQDAERKNSPLHF. The CDR3 bases are TGTGCCAGCAGCCAAGATGCGGAGAGAAAAAATTCACCCCTCCACTTT.

In regard to this clone: Germline and junction disagree at one end, which may indicate a read error. This chain joins TRBV4-1 and TRBJ2-3; 9 nucleotides line up with TRBD2. The CDR3 is 14 amino acids. Germline assignment: CDR1 MGHRA and CDR2 YSYEKL. CDR3 loop: CASQRGAVTDKQYF. The CDR3 bases are TGCGCCAGCCAGCGGGGGGCGGTTACAGATAAGCAGTATTTT.

V and J are TRBV6-1 and TRBJ2-1; 10 nucleotides match TRBD2. Germline V gene data show CDR1 as MNHNS and CDR2 as SASEGT. There are 15 residues in the CDR3. Unmatched junction bases numbered 12, after V lost 7 bases and J lost 9 bases. CDR3 DNA: TGTGCCAGCAACGAGATCGGGACTAGCGCGCTTGAGCAGTTCTTC. Translating gives CASNEIGTSALEQFF.

This chain connects TRBV4-3 to TRBJ2-7, with D unresolved. V was shortened by 3 bases and J by 0 bases, with 12 bases between the two germline ends. CDR1 and CDR2 (germline): LGHNA, YSLEER. There are 15 residues in the CDR3. The CDR3: CASSQGVGYSYEQYF. The CDR3 DNA reads as TGCGCCAGCAGCCAGGGCGTTGGGTACTCCTACGAGCAGTACTTC.

This chain links TRBV5-6 with TRBJ1-2, with D possibly being TRBD1 (6 bases). The CDR3 contains 14 residues. Germline CDR1 is SGHDT and CDR2 is YYEEEE. Trimming left V 4 bases short and J 4 bases short, with 14 bases between. The CDR3 DNA sequence: TGTGCCAGCAGCATGACCGGGACACCCTATGGCTACACCTTC. Amino acids: CASSMTGTPYGYTF.

The chain recombines TRBV19 with TRBJ2-7; 8 bases fit TRBD2. Looked up from germline, CDR1 is LNHDA and CDR2 is SQIVND (reference sequence). V lost 1 base and J lost 3; bases outside the gene matches: 5. This CDR3 region has 15 residues. CDR3 sequence: CASSIGRTSIYEQYF. DNA for the CDR3: TGTGCCAGTAGTATAGGAAGGACTAGCATCTACGAGCAGTACTTC.

The V gene is TRBV14, the J gene TRBJ2-1; tentative D call: TRBD2 (6 bases). V gave up 0 bases and J gave up 9 bases, with 12 bases separating them. The CDR3 is made up of 14 amino acids. Germline assignment: CDR1 SGHDN and CDR2 FVKESK. This CDR3 reads CASSQDLLAGEQFF. As DNA, the CDR3 is TGTGCCAGCAGCCAAGATTTACTAGCCGGTGAGCAGTTCTTC.

CDR3 coding DNA: TGTGCCTGGAGTGTACCCCCCGGGACAGCCCTCCAAGAGACCCAGTACTTC. Its protein product is CAWSVPPGTALQETQYF. The chain uses TRBV30 and TRBJ2-5; 7 bases fit TRBD1. The CDR3 is 17 residues long. Germline V CDR1 and CDR2: GTSNPN, SVGIG (reference sequence). J lost 1 base, V lost 0 bases, and 11 bases had no gene match.